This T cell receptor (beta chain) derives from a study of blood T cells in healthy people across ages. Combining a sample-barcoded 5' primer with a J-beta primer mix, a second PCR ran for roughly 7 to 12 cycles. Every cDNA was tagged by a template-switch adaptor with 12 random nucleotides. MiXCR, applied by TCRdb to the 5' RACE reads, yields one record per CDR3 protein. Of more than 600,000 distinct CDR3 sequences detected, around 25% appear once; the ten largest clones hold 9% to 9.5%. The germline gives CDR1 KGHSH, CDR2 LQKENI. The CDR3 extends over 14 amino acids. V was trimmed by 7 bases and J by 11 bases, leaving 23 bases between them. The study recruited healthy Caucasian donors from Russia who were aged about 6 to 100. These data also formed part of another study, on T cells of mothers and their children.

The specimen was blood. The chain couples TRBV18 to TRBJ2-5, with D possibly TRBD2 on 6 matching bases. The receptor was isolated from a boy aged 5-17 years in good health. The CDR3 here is CASYTGTSPREQYF. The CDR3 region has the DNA TGTGCCAGCTACACCGGGACGTCGCCCCGGGAGCAGTACTTC.